This section outlines one T cell receptor (beta chain) sequence together with its context. In the original analysis: Amplification from reference gene primers served as the basis for estimated nucleated cell counts. TCRdb keeps only in-frame clones here, not all; method: immunoSEQ multiplex PCR. That table furnishes V, J and clone size, whereas the DNA furnished D and trimming. The sample lists about 250,000 clones; 65% to 85% were seen once. The data derive from a study of blood T cell repertoires in COVID-19. V lost 5 bases and J lost 2; bases outside the gene matches: 6. The CDR3 runs 15 residues. Germline V gene data show CDR1 as ENHRY and CDR2 as SYGVKD. Cohorts were based on clinical histories the participants reported.

This chain joins TRBV10-3 and TRBJ2-7; TRBD2 aligns across 10 bases. The sequence came from a man aged 45-65 years who had recovered from COVID-19. The sample was PBMCs or T cells enriched from blood (not recorded which). Written as DNA, the CDR3 is TGTGCCATCAGTACAACTAGCGGGGCCACCTACGAGCAGTACTTC. Translated: CAISTTSGATYEQYF.